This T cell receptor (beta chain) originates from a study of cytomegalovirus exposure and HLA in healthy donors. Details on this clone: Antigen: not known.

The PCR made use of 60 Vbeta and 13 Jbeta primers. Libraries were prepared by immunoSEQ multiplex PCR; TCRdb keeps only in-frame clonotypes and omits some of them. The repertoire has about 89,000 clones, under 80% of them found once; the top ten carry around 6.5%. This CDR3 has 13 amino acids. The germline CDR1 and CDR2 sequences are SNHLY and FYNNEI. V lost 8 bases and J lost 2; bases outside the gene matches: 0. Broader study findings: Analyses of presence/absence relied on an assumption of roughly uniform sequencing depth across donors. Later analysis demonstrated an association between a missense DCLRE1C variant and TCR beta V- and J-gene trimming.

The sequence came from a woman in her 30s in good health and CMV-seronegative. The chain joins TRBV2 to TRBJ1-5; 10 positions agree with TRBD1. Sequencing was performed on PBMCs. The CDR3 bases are TGTGCCAGCGGGACAGGGGGCAATCAGCCCCAGCATTTT. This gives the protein CASGTGGNQPQHF.